This TCR beta chain was sequenced during a study of T cells in localized non-small cell lung cancer. Regarding the study as a whole: Adjacent lung tissue had a median about 50 of the top 100 clones found in the tumor.

This CDR3 contains 13 residues. Germline CDR1 and CDR2: SGHNT and YENEEA. Trimming left V 5 bases short and J 7 bases short, with 15 bases between. TCRdb's copy holds only in-frame clones and misses some; the assay was immunoSEQ multiplex PCR. Of over 20,000 clones in the sample, more than 75% were seen once. With respect to this clone: Its antigen remains unidentified.

This chain connects TRBV11-3 to TRBJ2-7; D perhaps matches TRBD2 (6 bases). Sequenced material: PBMCs, taken before any cancer treatment. The source of this sequence is a woman aged 35 to 70 with stage II squamous cell lung carcinoma. The CDR3 region has the DNA TGTGCCAGCAGCGCTACGCCGGGGGTGGAGCAGTACTTC. Translating it yields CASSATPGVEQYF.